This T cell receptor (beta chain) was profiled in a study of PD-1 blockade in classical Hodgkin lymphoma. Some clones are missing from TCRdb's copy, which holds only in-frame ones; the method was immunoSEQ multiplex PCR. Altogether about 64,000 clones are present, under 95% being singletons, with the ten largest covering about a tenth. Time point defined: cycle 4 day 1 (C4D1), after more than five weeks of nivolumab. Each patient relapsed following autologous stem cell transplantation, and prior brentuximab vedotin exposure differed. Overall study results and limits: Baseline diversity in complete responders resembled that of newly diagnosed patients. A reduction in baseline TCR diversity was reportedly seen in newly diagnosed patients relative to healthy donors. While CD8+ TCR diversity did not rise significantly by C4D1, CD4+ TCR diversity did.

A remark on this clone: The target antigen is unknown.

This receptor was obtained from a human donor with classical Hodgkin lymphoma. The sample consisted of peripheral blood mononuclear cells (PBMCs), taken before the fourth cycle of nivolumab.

In nucleotides, the CDR3 is TGCGCCAGCAGCCAGCTCGGGGCAGGAGACACTGAAGCTTTCTTT. Translating it yields CASSQLGAGDTEAFF. The gene calls are TRBV4-1 and TRBJ1-1; tentatively, D is TRBD1 (5 bases). CDR3 length equals 15 residues. V was clipped by 3 bases and J by 3 bases, with 14 bases between them. Germline-derived CDR1 and CDR2 are MGHRA and YSYEKL.